These 10 T cell receptor beta chains were sequenced from one sample in a study of cytotoxic CD8 clonotypes in ibrutinib-treated CLL. Measured with immunoSEQ multiplex PCR; TCRdb has only the in-frame clones, and not every one. Of about 200,000 clones in the sample, roughly three quarters are singletons; the top ten hold approximately 5.9%. The material was PBMCs, obtained after 12 months of ibrutinib treatment. The receptors were gathered from a human donor with chronic lymphocytic leukemia.

The gene calls are TRBV5-1 and TRBJ2-1, with D perhaps matching TRBD1 (6 bases). CDR3 length: 13 residues. Trimming pared 1 base from V and 9 bases from J, leaving 11 bases between. Looked up from germline, CDR1 is SGHRS and CDR2 is YFSETQ. CDR3 bases: TGCGCCAGCAGCTTGTTGGGGGCAGGTGAGCAGTTCTTC. Its translation is CASSLLGAGEQFF.

The V and J genes are TRBV28 and TRBJ1-1, with a tentative D call TRBD1 (5 bases). Trimming shortened V by 5 bases and J by 13 bases, and 23 bases separated the two germline ends. The length of the CDR3 is 14 residues. CDR1 and CDR2 from the germline V gene are MDHEN and SYDVKM. Here the CDR3 reads CASSTQGEPLKSFF. The CDR3 nucleotides read TGTGCCAGCAGTACTCAGGGTGAACCCCTTAAGAGTTTCTTT.

The rearrangement joins TRBV9 to TRBJ1-2; maybe TRBD1 (5 bases). CDR3 length equals 13 residues. V shed 4 bases and J shed 8 bases, with 15 bases lying between them. Germline V gene data show CDR1 as SGDLS and CDR2 as YYNGEE. The DNA of the CDR3 is TGTGCCAGCAGCCAACGGGGGGTCGTGGGCTACACCTTC. Amino acid sequence: CASSQRGVVGYTF.

CDR3 sequence (DNA): TGTGCCTGGGGGGACGGGAGCAATCAGCCCCAGCATTTT. Translated, it gives CAWGDGSNQPQHF. The V and J genes are TRBV30 and TRBJ1-5; possibly TRBD1 for D (5 bases). V was cut by 5 bases and J by 1 base, with 9 bases left in between. The CDR3 covers 13 residues. CDR1 GTSNPN and CDR2 SVGIG come from the germline V gene (reference sequence).

The rearrangement uses TRBV12-5 and TRBJ1-1; D gene uncertain. Trimming removed 2 bases at V and 1 base at J, with 5 bases between. This CDR3 comprises 13 residues. Germline loops: CDR1 LGHNT, CDR2 FRNRAP. In DNA form, the CDR3 reads TGTGCTAGTGGTTTGAAAGAGAACACTGAAGCTTTCTTT. Its protein is CASGLKENTEAFF.

The CDR3 nucleotides are TGTGCCAGCAGTTTTGCGGACAGGGGCTATGGCTACACCTTC. Residues: CASSFADRGYGYTF. V and J are TRBV28 and TRBJ1-2, with TRBD1 identical over 9 bases. The junction had 3 bases not matched to a gene; V was cut back by 3 bases and J by 4 bases. Germline loops: CDR1 MDHEN, CDR2 SYDVKM. CDR3 length equals 14 residues.

This clone was detected a few times. V and J are TRBV7-9 and TRBJ1-2, with unresolved D. The V end was cut by 5 bases, the J end by 12 bases, with 13 bases between. This CDR3 region has 11 residues. CDR1 SEHNR and CDR2 FQNEAQ come from the germline V gene (reference sequence). CDR3 protein: CASSPSGGDTF. The DNA for the CDR3 is TGTGCCAGCAGCCCGTCCGGTGGGGACACCTTC.

V is TRBV9 and J is TRBJ2-7; D unresolved. There are 11 residues in the CDR3. The V gene lost 3 bases and the J gene lost 2 bases, with 3 bases spanning the gap. Germline V CDR1 and CDR2: SGDLS, YYNGEE. This CDR3 reads CASSATYEQYF. CDR3 coding DNA: TGTGCCAGCAGCGCCACCTACGAGCAGTACTTC.

The genes are TRBV30 and TRBJ1-2; 9 positions agree with TRBD1. Germline-derived CDR1 and CDR2 are GTSNPN and SVGIG (reference sequence). This CDR3 is built from 17 residues. With 3 bases clipped from V and 4 bases from J, the junction kept 15 bases outside the gene matches. DNA for the CDR3: TGTGCCTGGAGGGACAGGGGAGGGCCGTCCTATGGCTATGGCTACACCTTC. It translates to CAWRDRGGPSYGYGYTF.

The chain combines TRBV27 with TRBJ1-2; D is perhaps TRBD1 (5 bases). From germline, CDR1 is MNHEY and CDR2 SMNVEV (reference sequence). There are 16 residues in the CDR3. Trimming shortened V by 7 bases and J by 3 bases, and 21 bases separated the two germline ends. This chain's CDR3 is CASTPGGAAKHYGYTF. For the CDR3, the DNA is TGTGCCAGCACCCCAGGCGGGGCGGCTAAGCACTATGGCTACACCTTC.